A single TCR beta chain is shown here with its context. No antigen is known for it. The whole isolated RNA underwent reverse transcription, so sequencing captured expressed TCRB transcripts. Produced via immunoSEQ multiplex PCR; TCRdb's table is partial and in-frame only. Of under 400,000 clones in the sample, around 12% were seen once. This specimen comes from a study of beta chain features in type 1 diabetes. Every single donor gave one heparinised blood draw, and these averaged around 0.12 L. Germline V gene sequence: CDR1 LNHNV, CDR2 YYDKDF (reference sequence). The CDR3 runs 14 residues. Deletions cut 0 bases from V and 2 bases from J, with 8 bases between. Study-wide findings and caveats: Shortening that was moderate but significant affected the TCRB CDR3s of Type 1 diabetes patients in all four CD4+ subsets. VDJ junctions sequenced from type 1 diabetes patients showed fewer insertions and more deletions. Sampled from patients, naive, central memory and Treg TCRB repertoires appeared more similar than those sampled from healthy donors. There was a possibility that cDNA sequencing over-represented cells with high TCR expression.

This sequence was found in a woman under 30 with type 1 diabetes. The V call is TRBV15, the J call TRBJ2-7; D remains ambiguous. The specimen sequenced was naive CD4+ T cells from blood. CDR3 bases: TGTGCCACCAGCAGAGATGTCGGTGCCTACGAGCAGTACTTC. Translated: CATSRDVGAYEQYF. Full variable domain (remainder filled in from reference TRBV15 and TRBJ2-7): DAMVIQNPRYQVTQFGKPVTLSCSQTLNHNVMYWYQQKSSQAPKLLFHYYDKDFNNEADTPDNFQSRRPNTSFCFLDIRSPGLGDTAMYLCATSRDVGAYEQYFGPGTRLTVT.